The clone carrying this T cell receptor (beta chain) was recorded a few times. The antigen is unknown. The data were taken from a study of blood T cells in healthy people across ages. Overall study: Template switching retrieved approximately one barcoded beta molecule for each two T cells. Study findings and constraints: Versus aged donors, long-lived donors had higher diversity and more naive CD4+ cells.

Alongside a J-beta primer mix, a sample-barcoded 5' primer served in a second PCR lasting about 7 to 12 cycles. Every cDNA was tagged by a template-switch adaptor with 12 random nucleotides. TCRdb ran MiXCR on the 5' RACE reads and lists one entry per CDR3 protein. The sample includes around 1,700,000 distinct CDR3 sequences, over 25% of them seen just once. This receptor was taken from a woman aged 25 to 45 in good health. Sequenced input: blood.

This CDR3 reads CASTLTKDWRETQYF. CDR3 bases: TGCGCCAGCACTCTCACGAAGGACTGGAGGGAGACCCAGTACTTC. The chain carries TRBV10-2 and TRBJ2-5, with D possibly being TRBD2 (5 bases). Germline V CDR1 and CDR2: WSHSY, SAAADI. The germline V and J ends were trimmed by 7 bases and 5 bases, with 20 bases remaining between them. This CDR3 spans 15 amino acids.